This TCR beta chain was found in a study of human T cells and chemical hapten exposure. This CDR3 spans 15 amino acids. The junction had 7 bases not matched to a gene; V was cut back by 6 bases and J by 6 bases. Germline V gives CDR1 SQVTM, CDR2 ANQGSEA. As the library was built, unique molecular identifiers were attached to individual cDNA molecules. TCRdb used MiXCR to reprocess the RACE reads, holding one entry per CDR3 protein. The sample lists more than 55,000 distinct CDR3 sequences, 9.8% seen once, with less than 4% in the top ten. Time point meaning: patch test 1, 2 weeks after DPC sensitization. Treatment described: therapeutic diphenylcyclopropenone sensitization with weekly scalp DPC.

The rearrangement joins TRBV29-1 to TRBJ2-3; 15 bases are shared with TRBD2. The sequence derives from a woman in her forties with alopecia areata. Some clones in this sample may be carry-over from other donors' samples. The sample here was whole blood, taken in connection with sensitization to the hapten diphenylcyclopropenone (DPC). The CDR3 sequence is CSVRTSGGAWDTQYF. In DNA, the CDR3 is TGCAGCGTCAGGACTAGCGGGGGGGCATGGGATACGCAGTATTTT.